The rows below give T cell receptor beta chains drawn from one sample of a study of early T cells in non-severe SARS-CoV-2 infection. TCRdb used MiXCR to reprocess the 5' RACE reads, holding one entry per CDR3 protein. The sample lists about 71,000 distinct CDR3 sequences, 12% occurring once. The sample here was whole blood, taken at baseline. The source is an adult who was a healthcare worker with PCR-confirmed SARS-CoV-2 infection or an uninfected control (not recorded which). The CDR3 runs from the conserved cysteine through the conserved F or W. The D gene is left open where the match is weak. The listing skips clone size in some rows; elsewhere it reads once, few, many or a size class.

TRBV3-1,TRBJ1-6,NA,few,TGTGCCAGCGGCCCCGGCGGATCACCCCTCCACTTT,CASGPGGSPLHF
TRBV29-1,TRBJ2-3,TRBD2,few,TGCAGCGTGAGGGGACTAGCGGGGGGAAGGTTGGGCACAGATACGCAGTATTTT,CSVRGLAGGRLGTDTQYF
TRBV18,TRBJ1-1,NA,few,TGTGCCAGCTCACCAATGAAACAGGGATTGAACACTGAAGCTTTCTTT,CASSPMKQGLNTEAFF
TRBV2,TRBJ1-4,NA,NA,TGTGCCAGCAGCCCGGTGGAGGGTAATAGAGGAAGGCTGTTTTTT,CASSPVEGNRGRLFF
TRBV20-1,TRBJ1-1,TRBD1,NA,TGCAGTGCTAGCCCTGTACAGGGGAAGAACACTGAAGCTTTCTTT,CSASPVQGKNTEAFF
TRBV20-1,TRBJ2-7,TRBD1,NA,TGCAGTGCTACCGGACAGGGTGATTTCCACGAGCAGTACTTC,CSATGQGDFHEQYF
TRBV3-1,TRBJ2-5,NA,many,TGTGCCAGCAGCCAAGTCCACGAGCAAGAGACCCAGTACTTC,CASSQVHEQETQYF
TRBV27,TRBJ2-2,NA,many,TGTGCCAGCAGTAATATCGCGCAGGGTGTCGGGGAGCTGTTTTTT,CASSNIAQGVGELFF
TRBV20-1,TRBJ1-1,NA,few,TGCAGTGCTACCCCTCTAATAGAAGCTTTCTTT,CSATPLIEAFF
TRBV12-3/TRBV12-4,TRBJ1-2,NA,many,TGTGCCAGCAGTCGAAGGGGACCGGGACTTCATGGCTACACCTTC,CASSRRGPGLHGYTF
TRBV7-3,TRBJ1-1,TRBD1,few,TGTGCCAGCAGCTTATCAGGGGGCAACACTGAAGCTTTCTTT,CASSLSGGNTEAFF
TRBV23-1,TRBJ2-7,NA,few,TGCGCCAGCAGTCCGGTGGACTCCTACGAGCAGTACTTC,CASSPVDSYEQYF
TRBV7-2,TRBJ2-3,TRBD1,NA,TGTGCCAGCAGCTGGGGACAGGGACGCACAGATACGCAGTATTTT,CASSWGQGRTDTQYF
TRBV12-3/TRBV12-4,TRBJ2-2,NA,few,TGTGCCAGCAGTTCCCGACAAGGCAGCTCAAGAGGGAACACCGGGGAGCTGTTTTTT,CASSSRQGSSRGNTGELFF
TRBV4-1,TRBJ2-5,NA,NA,TGCGCCAGCAGCCATGCCGGGCCTATGTACCAAGAGACCCAGTACTTC,CASSHAGPMYQETQYF
TRBV6-6,TRBJ1-2,TRBD1,few,TGTGCCAGCAGGGATGGACAGGGAGATAACTATGGCTACACCTTC,CASRDGQGDNYGYTF
TRBV11-2,TRBJ2-2,NA,NA,TGTGCCAGCAGCTTAGAAGGGCCCAGGGTCACGAACACCGGGGAGCTGTTTTTT,CASSLEGPRVTNTGELFF
TRBV18,TRBJ2-5,NA,many,TGTGCCAGCTCACCACTGCAGTTGACAGAGCAAGAGACCCAGTACTTC,CASSPLQLTEQETQYF
TRBV6-2/TRBV6-3,TRBJ2-1,TRBD2,few,TGTGCCAGCAGTGATCGACTAGCGGGGGGGCCACAGTTCTTC,CASSDRLAGGPQFF
TRBV21-1,TRBJ2-5,NA,NA,TGTGCCAGCAGCACGGCGGGGACAGCACAAGAGACCCAGTACTTC,CASSTAGTAQETQYF
TRBV6-5,TRBJ2-7,NA,NA,TGTGCCAGTGCGGGGAGCTCCTACGAGCAGTACTTC,CASAGSSYEQYF
TRBV27,TRBJ1-5,TRBD1,many,TGTGCCAGCAGTAAATGGCAGGGGGAAGGCCAGCCCCAGCATTTT,CASSKWQGEGQPQHF
TRBV11-2,TRBJ1-6,NA,many,TGTGCCAGCAGTTTGTTGCAGATGAATTCACCCCTCCACTTT,CASSLLQMNSPLHF
TRBV6-2/TRBV6-3,TRBJ2-4,NA,many,TGTGCCAGCAGTCGACAGCGGAACATTCAGTACTTC,CASSRQRNIQYF
TRBV12-3/TRBV12-4,TRBJ2-3,NA,many,TGTGCCAGCAGTTTGGGGCTTGTAACAGATACGCAGTATTTT,CASSLGLVTDTQYF
TRBV7-8,TRBJ2-3,NA,NA,TGTGCCAGCAGCTGGAGGGTATCTCGGGGGCCAGATACGCAGTATTTT,CASSWRVSRGPDTQYF
TRBV18,TRBJ1-6,NA,many,TGTGCCAGCTCACGATTGGAGTCACCCCTCCACTTT,CASSRLESPLHF
TRBV11-2,TRBJ1-1,NA,few,TGTGCCAGCAGCCCACATCTCGTGGGGGACACTGAAGCTTTCTTT,CASSPHLVGDTEAFF
TRBV20-1,TRBJ2-7,TRBD1,few,TGCAGTGCGAACGGACAGGTTGGCGAGCAGTACTTC,CSANGQVGEQYF
TRBV15,TRBJ2-2,NA,NA,TGTGCCACCAGCAGAGCCGGAAACAGGATGACCGGGGAGCTGTTTTTT,CATSRAGNRMTGELFF
TRBV14,TRBJ2-3,NA,NA,TGTGCCAGCAGCCAAGTTTCTGGGGTAGATACGCAGTATTTT,CASSQVSGVDTQYF
TRBV5-6,TRBJ2-5,NA,few,TGTGCCAGCAGCTTTCTTCAAGAGACCCAGTACTTC,CASSFLQETQYF
TRBV10-1,TRBJ2-3,TRBD1,NA,TGCGCCAGCAGTTCCCGGGACAGAGACACAGATACGCAGTATTTT,CASSSRDRDTDTQYF
TRBV5-1,TRBJ1-3,NA,NA,TGCGCCAGCAGCTGGACCGGGGCCTCTGGAAACACCATATATTTT,CASSWTGASGNTIYF
TRBV29-1,TRBJ1-2,NA,many,TGCAGCGATAGGGGTGGCTACACCTTC,CSDRGGYTF
TRBV3-1,TRBJ2-3,NA,many,TGTGCCAGCAGCCAAGCGGGGGCAGGAGATACGCAGTATTTT,CASSQAGAGDTQYF
TRBV12-3/TRBV12-4,TRBJ2-2,NA,NA,TGTGCCAGCAGCCCCGACAGTATCACCGGGGAGCTGTTTTTT,CASSPDSITGELFF
TRBV20-1,TRBJ2-7,TRBD1,few,TGCAGTGCCGAATCCGGGACAGGGGCCTACGAGCAGTACTTC,CSAESGTGAYEQYF
TRBV19,TRBJ1-6,NA,few,TGTGCCAGCCGATCCGGGGGGCGCACGCCCTATAATTCACCCCTCCACTTT,CASRSGGRTPYNSPLHF
TRBV28,TRBJ1-2,NA,many,TGTGCCAGCAGTTACAGGGAAAAAGGAGGCTACACCTTC,CASSYREKGGYTF
TRBV7-9,TRBJ1-2,TRBD1,few,TGTGCCAGCAGCTCCCAGAGGACAGGGGGCGGCTATGGCTACACCTTC,CASSSQRTGGGYGYTF
TRBV5-4,TRBJ1-3,NA,few,TGTGCCAGCAGCTTGGACAGGGTGGGTGGCACCATATATTTT,CASSLDRVGGTIYF
TRBV18,TRBJ2-5,NA,few,TGTGCCAGCTCACCAGATTCGTCGGGGGGCAGGCAGACCCAGTACTTC,CASSPDSSGGRQTQYF
TRBV7-6,TRBJ2-7,NA,many,TGTGCCAGCAGCCCACGACGCCAGAACGAGCAGTACTTC,CASSPRRQNEQYF
TRBV5-1,TRBJ2-5,NA,NA,TGCGCCAGCAGCTTCCAACAAGAGACCCAGTACTTC,CASSFQQETQYF
TRBV4-1,TRBJ2-3,TRBD2,NA,TGCGCCAGCAGCCAAGGACTAGCGGGGCCAGATACGCAGTATTTT,CASSQGLAGPDTQYF
TRBV11-2,TRBJ1-2,NA,NA,TGTGCCAGCAGCTTACAGGGTGGCAAGAACTATGGCTACACCTTC,CASSLQGGKNYGYTF
TRBV29-1,TRBJ2-3,TRBD2,many,TGCAGCGCTTTAGCGGGGAGCACAGATACGCAGTATTTT,CSALAGSTDTQYF
TRBV4-3,TRBJ2-7,TRBD2,few,TGCGCCAGCAGCCAAGATAGGAGCGGGGGTTACGAGCAGTACTTC,CASSQDRSGGYEQYF
TRBV6-6,TRBJ1-4,NA,few,TGTGCCAGCACCGTCACCAGGATTGACCGGAAAACTAATGAAAAACTGTTTTTT,CASTVTRIDRKTNEKLFF
TRBV7-9,TRBJ2-5,TRBD1,few,TGTGCCAGTGGACGACAGGGCGAGACCCAGTACTTC,CASGRQGETQYF
TRBV7-9,TRBJ2-7,NA,few,TGTGCCAGCAGTCCACCCGGCCTACAGGGTCCCTACGAGCAGTACTTC,CASSPPGLQGPYEQYF
TRBV11-1,TRBJ2-4,NA,NA,TGTGCCAGCAGCTTATCCCCGCAAAACATTCAGCACTTC,CASSLSPQNIQHF
TRBV18,TRBJ2-7,NA,few,TGTGCCAGCTCACCGGCCCAGGGGGGCGAGCAGTACTTC,CASSPAQGGEQYF
TRBV20-1,TRBJ2-7,NA,few,TGCAGTGCTGAAACCACAACCTCCTACGAGCAGTACTTC,CSAETTTSYEQYF
TRBV3-1,TRBJ2-1,TRBD2,NA,TGTGCCAGCAGTCTCAGACTAGCGGGGAGCTACAATGAGCAGTTCTTC,CASSLRLAGSYNEQFF
TRBV19,TRBJ1-4,TRBD1,few,TGTGCCAGTAGTTCGACAGGGCGGTTACATGAAAAACTGTTTTTT,CASSSTGRLHEKLFF
TRBV12-3/TRBV12-4,TRBJ2-5,NA,many,TGTGCCAGCAGTTTAATGGGGGGGCGCGGGCAAGAGACCCAGTACTTC,CASSLMGGRGQETQYF
TRBV7-6,TRBJ2-2,NA,few,TGTGCCAGCAGCATAAGTGGCGGGGAGCTGTTTTTT,CASSISGGELFF